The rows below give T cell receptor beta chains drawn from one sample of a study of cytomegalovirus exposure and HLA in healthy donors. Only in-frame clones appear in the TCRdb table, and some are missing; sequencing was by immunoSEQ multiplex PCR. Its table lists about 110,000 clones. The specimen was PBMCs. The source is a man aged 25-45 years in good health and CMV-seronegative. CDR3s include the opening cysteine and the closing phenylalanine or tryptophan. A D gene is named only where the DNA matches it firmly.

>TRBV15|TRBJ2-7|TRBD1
TGTGCCACCAGCACCCGGAGTAGGGGGCCCTCCTACGAGCAGTACTTC
CATSTRSRGPSYEQYF
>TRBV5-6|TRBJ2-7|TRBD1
TGTGCCAGCAGCCGGACAGGGTACGAGCAGTACTTC
CASSRTGYEQYF
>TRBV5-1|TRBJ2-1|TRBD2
TGCGCCAGCAGGACTAGCGGGGGATATGAGCAGTTCTTC
CASRTSGGYEQFF
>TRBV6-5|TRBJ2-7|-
TGTGCCAGCAGTTACTCTATCTCGGGGGCCTACGAGCAGTACTTC
CASSYSISGAYEQYF
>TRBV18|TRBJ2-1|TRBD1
TGTGCCAGCTCACCTGGGGACAGATTCTACAATGAGCAGTTCTTC
CASSPGDRFYNEQFF
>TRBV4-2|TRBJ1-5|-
TGTGCCAGCAGCCAAGTGACCCCCAGAGGTAGCAATCAGCCCCAGCATTTT
CASSQVTPRGSNQPQHF
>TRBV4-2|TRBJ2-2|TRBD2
TGTGCCAGCAGCCAAGATCCCATAGCGGGGGGGCCCACCGGGGAGCTGTTTTTT
CASSQDPIAGGPTGELFF
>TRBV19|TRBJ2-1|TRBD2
TGTGCCAGTCTCGGGACTAGCGGGGGGGTATACAATGAGCAGTTCTTC
CASLGTSGGVYNEQFF
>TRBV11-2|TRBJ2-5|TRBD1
TGTGCCAGCAGCCAAGGGACAGGGGATTTGGAGACCCAGTACTTC
CASSQGTGDLETQYF
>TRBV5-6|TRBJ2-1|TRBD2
TGTGCCAGCAGTCCAAGACTAGCGGGCAAAAGCTCCTACAATGAGCAGTTCTTC
CASSPRLAGKSSYNEQFF
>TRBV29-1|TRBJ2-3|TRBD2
TGCAGCGTTGAGGCTAGCGGGGGGCCAGATACGCAGTATTTT
CSVEASGGPDTQYF
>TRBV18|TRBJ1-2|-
TGTGCCAGCTCACCTCTAGAAAGGGGAGGCTACACCTTC
CASSPLERGGYTF
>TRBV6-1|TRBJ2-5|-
TGTGCCAGCAGTTCTCACAGTAACGAGAAAGAGACCCAGTACTTC
CASSSHSNEKETQYF
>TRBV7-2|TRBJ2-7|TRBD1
TGTGCCAGCAGCTCGGACAGGTCCTACGAGCAGTACTTC
CASSSDRSYEQYF
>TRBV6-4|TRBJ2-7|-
TGTGCCCGTGGTTGGGGAGATGACGAGCAGTACTTC
CARGWGDDEQYF
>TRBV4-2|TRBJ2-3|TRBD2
TGTGCCAGCAGTCCCGGGAGCGGGGGGGCCACAGATACGCAGTATTTT
CASSPGSGGATDTQYF
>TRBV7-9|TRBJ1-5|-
TGTGCCAGCAGCTTAGGGGGCGCCGGGCGCAATCAGCCCCAGCATTTT
CASSLGGAGRNQPQHF
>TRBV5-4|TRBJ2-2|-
TGTGCCAGCAGCTTTCCGGGGGGCGTAAACACCGGGGAGCTGTTTTTT
CASSFPGGVNTGELFF
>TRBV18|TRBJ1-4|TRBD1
TGTGCCAGCTCACTGCACAGGGGGCGTGATGAAAAACTGTTTTTT
CASSLHRGRDEKLFF
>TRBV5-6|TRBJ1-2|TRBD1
TGTGCCAGCAGACAGCGACAGGGTGGAATCTATGGCTACACCTTC
CASRQRQGGIYGYTF
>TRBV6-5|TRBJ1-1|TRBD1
TGTGCCAGCAGTCGGGACAGGGGCGGCGAAGCTTTCTTT
CASSRDRGGEAFF
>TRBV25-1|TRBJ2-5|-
TGTGCCAGTGGGCGTGGGGGCCTGTACCAAGAGACCCAGTACTTC
CASGRGGLYQETQYF
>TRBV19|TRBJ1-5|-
TGTGCCAGTAGTATTGACAGTAGCAATCAGCCCCAGCATTTT
CASSIDSSNQPQHF
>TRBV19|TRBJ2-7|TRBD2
TGTGCCAGTACCACTAGCGGGGGGAGCGACGAGCAGTACTTC
CASTTSGGSDEQYF
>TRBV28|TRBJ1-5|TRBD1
TGTGCCAGCAGTTCCGCGGGACAGATCAATCAGCCCCAGCATTTT
CASSSAGQINQPQHF
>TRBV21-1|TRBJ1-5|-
TGTGCCAGCAGCAAACTCCCTTATAGCAATCAGCCCCAGCATTTT
CASSKLPYSNQPQHF